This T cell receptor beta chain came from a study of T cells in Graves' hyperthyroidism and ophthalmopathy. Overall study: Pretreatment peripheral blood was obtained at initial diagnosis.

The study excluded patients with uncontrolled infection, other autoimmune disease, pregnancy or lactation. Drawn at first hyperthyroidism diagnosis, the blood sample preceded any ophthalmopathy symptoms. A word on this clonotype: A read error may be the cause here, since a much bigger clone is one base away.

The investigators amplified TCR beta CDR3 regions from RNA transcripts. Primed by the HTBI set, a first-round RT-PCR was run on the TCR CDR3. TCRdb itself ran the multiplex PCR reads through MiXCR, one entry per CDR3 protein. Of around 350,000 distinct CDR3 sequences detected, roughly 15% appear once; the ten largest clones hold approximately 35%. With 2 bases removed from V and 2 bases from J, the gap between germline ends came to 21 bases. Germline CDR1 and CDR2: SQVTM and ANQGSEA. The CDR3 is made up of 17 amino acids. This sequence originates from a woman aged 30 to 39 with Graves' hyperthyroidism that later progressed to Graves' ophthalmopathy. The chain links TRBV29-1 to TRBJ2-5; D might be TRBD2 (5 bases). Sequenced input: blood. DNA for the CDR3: TGCAGCGTTGAACGGCAGAGGGTCAATACGTTTCAAGAGACCCAGTACTTC. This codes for CSVERQRVNTFQETQYF.